One and the same sample provided the 22 T cell receptor beta chains below, sequenced in a study of shared clonotypes between healthy human individuals. Generated by immunoSEQ multiplex PCR, the TCRdb table keeps only in-frame clones and is missing some. The sample has approximately 500,000 clones, about 72% seen once. Input material: PBMCs. All receptors derive from a woman in her thirties or forties in good health. Some clones in this sample may be carry-over from other donors' samples.

The chain joins TRBV6-6 to TRBJ2-2; D is undetermined. Germline values: CDR1 MNHNY, CDR2 SVGAGI (reference sequence). Trimming took off 0 bases at V and 6 bases at J, with 5 bases between the two ends. The CDR3 is made up of 13 amino acids. CDR3 residues: CASSYSGSGELFF. The DNA for the CDR3 is TGTGCCAGCAGTTACTCGGGGTCCGGGGAGCTGTTTTTT.

The chain has TRBV12-5 and TRBJ2-1, with D hard to call. Germline CDR1 and CDR2: LGHNT and FRNRAP. Trimming cost V 7 bases and J 0 bases, with 7 bases left between them. The CDR3 spans 13 residues. The CDR3 is CASAGLSYNEQFF. CDR3 bases: TGTGCTAGTGCGGGTCTCTCCTACAATGAGCAGTTCTTC.

The chain is built from TRBV5-8 and TRBJ2-3; TRBD2 agrees at 9 bases. The germline gives CDR1 SGHTS, CDR2 YDEGEE. J gave up 2 bases and V 5 bases, and 3 bases lay outside the gene matches. The CDR3 has 14 residues. The CDR3 region is CASRGLALTDTQYF. The CDR3 nucleotides are TGTGCCAGCAGGGGACTAGCTCTCACAGATACGCAGTATTTT. The full variable domain, rest sourced from reference TRBV5-8 and TRBJ2-3, is EAGVTQSPTHLIKTRGQQATLRCSPISGHTSVYWYQQALGLGLQFLLWYDEGEERNRGNFPPRFSGRQFPNYSSELNVNALELEDSALYLCASRGLALTDTQYFGPGTRLTVL.

V and J are TRBV9 and TRBJ2-5; D unresolved. The J call could be wrong; TRBJ2-7 is a better fit for the DNA end. The CDR3 contains 14 residues. CDR1 is SGDLS and CDR2 is YYNGEE in the germline V gene. This chain's CDR3 is CASSADVRSYEQYF. The DNA for the CDR3 is TGTGCCAGCAGCGCAGATGTGAGATCCTACGAGCAGTACTTC.

The J gene is TRBJ2-5, the V gene TRBV25-1; 8 nucleotides match TRBD1. TRBJ2-7 explains the end of the DNA better; the J call may be wrong. The CDR3 spans 14 residues. Germline assignment: CDR1 MGHDK and CDR2 SYGVNS. The CDR3 here is CASGGQGRSYEQYF. In DNA form, the CDR3 reads TGTGCCAGCGGCGGACAGGGTCGATCCTACGAGCAGTACTTC.

This chain uses TRBV27 with TRBJ2-3; D may match TRBD1 or TRBD2 (5 bases each). CDR1 and CDR2 from the germline V gene are MNHEY and SMNVEV (reference sequence). Trimming shortened V by 6 bases and J by 4 bases, and 14 bases separated the two germline ends. This CDR3 comprises 14 residues. DNA of the CDR3: TGTGCCAGCAGGGACTTCCGGGGCCCAGATACGCAGTATTTT. Its translation is CASRDFRGPDTQYF.

This chain links TRBV11-1 with TRBJ1-6; TRBD1 matches at 8 bases. This CDR3 has 15 amino acids. Germline CDR1 reads SGHAT; CDR2 reads FQDESV (reference sequence). J gave up 12 bases and V 5 bases, and 12 bases lay outside the gene matches. In nucleotides, the CDR3 is TGTGCCAGCAGCGACGACAGGGGCGGTGTGTTACCCCTCCACTTT. This codes for CASSDDRGGVLPLHF.

This clone has just a few counts. V usage is TRBV6-4 and J usage is TRBJ2-3; TRBD2 agrees at 11 bases. The CDR3 has 15 residues. Trimming cost V 5 bases and J 4 bases; bases outside gene matches: 5. CDR1 MRHNA and CDR2 SNTAGT come from the germline V gene. The CDR3 here is CASSQVAGGSDTQYF. CDR3 sequence (DNA): TGTGCCAGCAGTCAAGTAGCGGGAGGGTCAGATACGCAGTATTTT.

Comment on this clone: A read error may be the cause here, since a much bigger clone is one base away. This rearrangement joins TRBV29-1 to TRBJ2-5; D possibly corresponds to TRBD2 (5 bases). The germline V and J ends were trimmed by 4 bases and 5 bases, with 14 bases remaining between them. The CDR3 spans 13 residues. CDR1 is SQVTM, CDR2 ANQGSEA, per germline. CDR3 in DNA: TGCAGCGTTGTCGAGGGAGCAAGGGAGACCCAGTACTTC. Its protein is CSVVEGARETQYF. The full variable domain, its missing parts supplied by reference TRBV29-1 and TRBJ2-5, is SAVISQKPSRDICQRGTSLTIQCQVDSQVTMMFWYRQQPGQSLTLIATANQGSEATYESGFVIDKFPISRPNLTFSTLTVSNMSPEDSSIYLCSVVEGARETQYFGPGTRLLVL.

The genes are TRBV7-2 and TRBJ2-1, with no clear D. The CDR3 is made up of 11 amino acids. The ends were cut back, 7 bases at V and 9 bases at J, with 10 bases in the middle. Looked up from germline, CDR1 is SGHTA and CDR2 is FQGNSA. The CDR3 DNA reads as TGTGCCAGCACGCCACTGGGTGAGCAGTTCTTC. Its protein product is CASTPLGEQFF.

The chain uses TRBV19 and TRBJ1-2; weak D call: TRBD1 (5 bases). Germline CDR1 and CDR2: LNHDA and SQIVND (reference sequence). This CDR3 region has 17 residues. V lost 5 bases to trimming and J lost 0 bases, with 19 bases between them. The CDR3, as DNA: TGTGCCAGTAGTGGGGCCGGGACTTCCCAGGCTAACTATGGCTACACCTTC. Its translation: CASSGAGTSQANYGYTF.

This chain links TRBV6-5 with TRBJ1-5; D ambiguous. The germline V gene encodes CDR1 MNHEY and CDR2 SVGAGI. The V and J ends lost 0 bases and 4 bases respectively, with 10 bases between them. CDR3 size: 15 residues. The CDR3 here is CASSYSGSGNQPQHF. In DNA form, the CDR3 reads TGTGCCAGCAGTTACTCAGGTTCAGGAAATCAGCCCCAGCATTTT.

The chain has TRBV5-4 and TRBJ2-5; the D gene is possibly TRBD2 (6 bases). The CDR3 length is 15 residues. The V end lost 3 bases, the J end lost 1 base, and 13 bases lay between the germline ends. Germline lookup yields CDR1 SGHNT and CDR2 YYREEE (reference sequence). CDR3: CASSSATRGQETQYF. The DNA of the CDR3 is TGTGCCAGCAGCTCCGCGACTAGGGGCCAAGAGACCCAGTACTTC.

The gene calls are TRBV7-9 and TRBJ2-5; D is unresolved. Germline V gene lookup returns CDR1 SEHNR and CDR2 FQNEAQ (reference sequence). V lost 0 bases, J lost 2 bases, and 7 bases lay in between. The CDR3 consists of 14 residues. The CDR3 region is CASSLARSQETQYF. CDR3 sequence (DNA): TGTGCCAGCAGCTTAGCTCGCTCACAAGAGACCCAGTACTTC.

This rearrangement joins TRBV7-2 to TRBJ2-7; TRBD2 matches 11 bases. The CDR3 contains 16 residues. Germline CDR1 is SGHTA and CDR2 is FQGNSA. V was pared by 2 bases and J by 2 bases, with 5 bases of the junction left unmatched. The CDR3 protein is CASSLSTSGTPYEQYF. In nucleotides, the CDR3 is TGTGCCAGCAGCTTATCGACTAGCGGGACCCCCTACGAGCAGTACTTC.

This clone was counted between two and nine times. In DNA, the CDR3 is TGTGCCAGCAGCTTACCCCCGTCGGGAGGGTCCTACAATGAGCAGTTCTTC. Residues: CASSLPPSGGSYNEQFF. The chain combines TRBV11-2 with TRBJ2-1; the match to TRBD2 covers 8 bases. The CDR3 is 17 amino acids. V was clipped by 2 bases and J by 1 base; unmatched bases: 7. In germline, CDR1 is SGHAT, CDR2 FQNNGV.

V and J are TRBV23-1 and TRBJ2-7; 8 positions match TRBD1. TRBV23-1 is labeled an ORF, and its function is uncertain. This CDR3 spans 14 amino acids. The junction had 7 bases not matched to a gene; V was cut back by 2 bases and J by 7 bases. The CDR3 sequence is CASSQRDRFEEQYF. The CDR3 coding sequence is TGCGCCAGCAGTCAACGGGACAGGTTTGAGGAGCAGTACTTC.

The V call is TRBV14, the J call TRBJ2-3; D might be TRBD1 (5 bases). V lost 0 bases, J lost 8 bases, and 18 bases lay in between. The CDR3 totals 16 residues. Germline CDR1 reads SGHDN; CDR2 reads FVKESK. The CDR3 DNA reads TGTGCCAGCAGCCAAGATCGGATTGGGGCCCTCGGTACGCAGTATTTT. Protein: CASSQDRIGALGTQYF.

J is TRBJ2-3 and V is TRBV27; 7 positions match TRBD1. Trimming at V came to 6 bases and at J to 2 bases, leaving 17 bases not matched to a gene. Germline CDR1 and CDR2: MNHEY and SMNVEV (reference sequence). The CDR3 length is 18 residues. The CDR3 region has the DNA TGTGCCAGCAGCGTTACCCGACAGGGTTTTGCATACACAGATACGCAGTATTTT. This translates into CASSVTRQGFAYTDTQYF.

This clone was seen a single time. The V call is TRBV5-4, the J call TRBJ2-5; D call uncertain. The CDR3 sequence is 14 residues long. The germline V gene encodes CDR1 SGHNT and CDR2 YYREEE (reference sequence). V dropped 4 bases and J dropped 4 bases, with 14 bases sitting between them. CDR3 nucleotide sequence: TGTGCCAGCAGCCTCCGGAGTGATCGAGAGACCCAGTACTTC. Protein: CASSLRSDRETQYF.

This clone was recorded once. V usage is TRBV11-2 and J usage is TRBJ2-1, with TRBD1 identical over 8 bases. V dropped 0 bases and J dropped 5; count of bases not matched to a gene: 9. In germline, CDR1 is SGHAT, CDR2 FQNNGV. The CDR3 is 17 amino acids. CDR3 region: CASSLDLRQGRDNEQFF. CDR3 nucleotides: TGTGCCAGCAGCTTAGATCTGAGACAGGGGCGCGACAATGAGCAGTTCTTC.

This clone came up once. The chain has TRBV19 and TRBJ1-1; D not certain. V gave up 3 bases and J gave up 4 bases, with 12 bases separating them. Germline CDR1 is LNHDA and CDR2 is SQIVND (reference sequence). The CDR3 is 14 residues long. Here the CDR3 DNA reads TGTGCCAGTAGTATGTCCGGGATGTCCACTGAAGCTTTCTTT. Protein product: CASSMSGMSTEAFF.